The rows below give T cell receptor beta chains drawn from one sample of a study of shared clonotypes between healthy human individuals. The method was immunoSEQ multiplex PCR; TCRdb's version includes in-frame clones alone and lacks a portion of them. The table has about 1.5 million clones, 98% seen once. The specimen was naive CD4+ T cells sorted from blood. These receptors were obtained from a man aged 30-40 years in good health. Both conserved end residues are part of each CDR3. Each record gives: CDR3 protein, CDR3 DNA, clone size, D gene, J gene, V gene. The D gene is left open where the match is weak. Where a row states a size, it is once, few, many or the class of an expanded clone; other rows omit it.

CASRRRGVDNEQYF,TGTGCCAGCAGACGTCGGGGGGTGGACAACGAGCAGTACTTC,-,TRBD2,TRBJ2-7,TRBV5-8
CASSQGLGTSGPANTGELFF,TGCGCCAGCAGCCAAGGACTAGGGACTAGCGGGCCCGCGAACACCGGGGAGCTGTTTTTT,-,TRBD2,TRBJ2-2,TRBV4-3
CASSLVPGQGYGYTF,TGTGCCAGCAGCTTAGTCCCGGGACAGGGGTATGGCTACACCTTC,-,TRBD1,TRBJ1-2,TRBV7-6
CASSEQVGNEQFF,TGTGCCAGCAGTGAACAAGTGGGCAATGAGCAGTTCTTC,once,-,TRBJ2-1,TRBV6-1
CASSLSGTHTGELFF,TGTGCCAGCAGCCTATCAGGGACTCACACCGGGGAGCTGTTTTTT,-,-,TRBJ2-2,TRBV9
CASSEFKGSHNEQFF,TGTGCCAGCAGTGAATTTAAGGGCAGTCACAATGAGCAGTTCTTC,once,-,TRBJ2-1,TRBV25-1
CASSHGTATDTQYF,TGCGCCAGCAGCCACGGGACAGCCACAGATACGCAGTATTTT,-,TRBD1,TRBJ2-3,TRBV4-1
CASSIVSGSWSDTQYF,TGCGCCAGCAGCATCGTTAGCGGGAGTTGGTCTGATACGCAGTATTTT,-,TRBD2,TRBJ2-3,TRBV5-1
CATHSDSYEQYF,TGTGCCACCCACAGCGATTCCTACGAGCAGTACTTC,-,-,TRBJ2-7,TRBV28
CASSSQRESQYF,TGTGCCAGCAGCTCTCAGCGGGAAAGTCAGTACTTC,-,TRBD2,TRBJ2-7,TRBV11-2
CASSVRLAGEQFF,TGTGCCAGCAGCGTACGACTAGCCGGTGAGCAGTTCTTC,-,TRBD2,TRBJ2-1,TRBV9
CASSLSLAGGNEQYF,TGTGCCAGCAGCTTGTCCCTAGCGGGAGGTAACGAGCAGTACTTC,-,TRBD2,TRBJ2-7,TRBV5-6
CASSPLGLAGHYEQYF,TGTGCCAGCTCACCCCTGGGACTAGCGGGACACTACGAGCAGTACTTC,-,TRBD2,TRBJ2-7,TRBV18
CASSLSFDRGSYEQYF,TGTGCCAGCAGCTTAAGTTTCGACAGGGGGTCCTACGAGCAGTACTTC,-,TRBD1,TRBJ2-7,TRBV7-6
CASSQRDTSTFGANVLTF,TGCGCCAGCAGCCAGAGGGACACCTCAACATTTGGGGCCAACGTCCTGACTTTC,-,-,TRBJ2-6,TRBV4-3
CATIQGAEAFF,TGTGCCACAATACAGGGGGCTGAAGCTTTCTTT,-,TRBD1,TRBJ1-1,TRBV19
CASSRDRAGELFF,TGTGCCAGCTCCCGCGACCGCGCCGGGGAGCTGTTTTTT,-,-,TRBJ2-2,TRBV18
CSAPLGQGNQPQHF,TGCAGCGCTCCCCTCGGACAGGGTAATCAGCCCCAGCATTTT,-,TRBD1,TRBJ1-5,TRBV29-1
CASGRPPSYEQYF,TGTGCCAGCGGACGGCCTCCGTCCTACGAGCAGTACTTC,-,-,TRBJ2-7,TRBV7-2
CASSQGRSETQYF,TGTGCCAGCAGCCAAGGGAGGTCGGAGACCCAGTACTTC,-,-,TRBJ2-5,TRBV11-2
CASSQPLAGLTPLYNEQFF,TGCGCCAGCAGCCAACCACTAGCGGGTCTTACCCCTCTCTACAATGAGCAGTTCTTC,-,TRBD2,TRBJ2-1,TRBV4-1
CASSQRVNTEAFF,TGTGCCAGCAGCCAACGGGTGAACACTGAAGCTTTCTTT,-,-,TRBJ1-1,TRBV27
CASSEGIWVDRDRGFEAFF,TGTGCCAGCAGTGAAGGAATTTGGGTTGACCGGGACAGGGGCTTTGAAGCTTTCTTT,-,TRBD1,TRBJ1-1,TRBV6-1
CASSPPGLAVLNEQFF,TGTGCCAGCAGTCCTCCGGGACTAGCGGTGCTCAATGAGCAGTTCTTC,-,TRBD2,TRBJ2-1,TRBV28
CASISSHSNQPQHF,TGTGCCAGTATTAGTAGTCATAGCAATCAGCCCCAGCATTTT,-,-,TRBJ1-5,TRBV19
CASSLAGSRTRRGYTF,TGTGCCAGCAGCTTGGCCGGGAGCAGGACGCGTCGGGGCTACACCTTC,-,-,TRBJ1-2,TRBV5-5
CASSVGGARAEAFF,TGTGCCAGCAGCGTAGGAGGGGCAAGAGCTGAAGCTTTCTTT,-,-,TRBJ1-1,TRBV9
CATGAGGGETQYF,TGTGCCACCGGAGCGGGAGGCGGGGAGACCCAGTACTTC,-,TRBD2,TRBJ2-5,TRBV10-3
CASSFWGKYEQFF,TGTGCCAGCAGTTTCTGGGGAAAGTATGAGCAGTTCTTC,-,-,TRBJ2-1,TRBV27
CASSSPGLEGNEQFF,TGTGCCAGCAGCTCGCCGGGACTAGAAGGGAATGAGCAGTTCTTC,-,TRBD2,TRBJ2-1,TRBV5-4
CASSLPSLGVSYEQYF,TGTGCCAGCAGTTTACCAAGCTTGGGGGTCTCCTACGAGCAGTACTTC,-,-,TRBJ2-7,TRBV28
CASSVSSSYNEQFF,TGTGCCAGCAGCGTAAGCAGTTCCTACAATGAGCAGTTCTTC,-,-,TRBJ2-1,TRBV9
CASSFSRATYEQYF,TGTGCCAGCAGTTTTAGTAGGGCAACCTACGAGCAGTACTTC,-,-,TRBJ2-7,TRBV28
CAISVKGSTEAFF,TGTGCCATCAGTGTTAAGGGTTCCACTGAAGCTTTCTTT,-,-,TRBJ1-1,TRBV10-3
CASSPGGREAKNIQYF,TGTGCCAGCTCACCGGGGGGGCGCGAGGCCAAAAACATTCAGTACTTC,-,-,TRBJ2-4,TRBV18
CASSFPPGSYNEQFF,TGTGCCAGCAGCTTCCCCCCCGGCTCCTACAATGAGCAGTTCTTC,-,-,TRBJ2-1,TRBV7-9
CASGPDRGYNEQFF,TGTGCTAGTGGTCCGGACAGGGGCTACAATGAGCAGTTCTTC,-,TRBD1,TRBJ2-1,TRBV12-5
CASSGAGGDTQYF,TGCGCCAGCAGTGGGGCAGGTGGGGATACGCAGTATTTT,-,-,TRBJ2-3,TRBV10-1
CASSPIRENYGYTF,TGTGCCAGCTCACCAATCAGGGAAAACTATGGCTACACCTTC,-,-,TRBJ1-2,TRBV18
CASSIASGYNEQFF,TGTGCCAGCAGCATAGCCAGCGGGTACAATGAGCAGTTCTTC,-,-,TRBJ2-1,TRBV9